The 8 T cell receptor beta chains in this list originate from one sample, sequenced in a study of blood T cells in healthy people across ages. A second PCR, run for about 7 to 11 cycles, used a sample-barcoded 5' primer plus a J-beta primer mix. TCRdb independently ran MiXCR on the 5' RACE reads; one entry per CDR3 protein. The repertoire holds some 1.5 million distinct CDR3 sequences, under 30% seen once, with about 7.7% in the top ten. What was sequenced was blood. The receptor set was obtained from a woman in her twenties or thirties in good health.

The CDR3 bases are TGTGCCAGCAGTCCCCCCCCGGGCACTGAAGCTTTCTTT. Residues: CASSPPPGTEAFF. The chain couples TRBV28 to TRBJ1-1; D is unresolved. CDR3 length equals 13 residues. Germline-derived CDR1 and CDR2 are MDHEN and SYDVKM. Trimming pared 5 bases from V and 4 bases from J, leaving 11 bases between.

The chain uses TRBV10-3 and TRBJ2-7, with TRBD2 identical over 9 bases. Germline V gene sequence: CDR1 ENHRY, CDR2 SYGVKD. The CDR3 is made up of 15 amino acids. Trimming cost V 0 bases and J 6 bases; bases outside gene matches: 6. CDR3 loop: CAISESELAGSEQYF. The DNA for the CDR3 is TGTGCCATCAGTGAGTCGGAGCTAGCGGGAAGCGAGCAGTACTTC.

V gene TRBV6-1 combines with J gene TRBJ2-7; D remains unclear. V was clipped by 4 bases and J by 2 bases, with 18 bases between them. The CDR3 is 16 amino acids. Germline CDR1 reads MNHNS; CDR2 reads SASEGT. The DNA for the CDR3 is TGTGCCAGCAGTGTAATGGCGTCACCAGCCGCCTACGAGCAGTACTTC. Its protein product is CASSVMASPAAYEQYF.

With respect to this clonotype: A junction end diverges from the germline sequence, so it may reflect a read error. This chain joins TRBV6-5 and TRBJ2-3; D is ambiguous. Germline V gene sequence: CDR1 MNHEY, CDR2 SVGAGI. This CDR3 has 13 amino acids. The CDR3 protein is CASCPGNTDAQYF. In DNA, the CDR3 is TGTGCCAGCTGTCCCGGAAACACAGATGCGCAGTATTTT.

This clonotype was counted only a few times. The chain links TRBV20-1 to TRBJ2-1; D is possibly TRBD2 (5 bases). CDR3 size: 16 residues. V was shortened by 5 bases and J by 5 bases, with 22 bases between the two germline ends. Germline V CDR1 and CDR2: DFQATT, SNEGSKA (reference sequence). The CDR3, as DNA: TGCAGTGCTCCTAAAGTGAGGGCTGGCCGTGACAATGAGCAGTTCTTC. Translated: CSAPKVRAGRDNEQFF.

V usage is TRBV9 and J usage is TRBJ2-4, with D perhaps TRBD1 or TRBD2 (6 bases each). The DNA end lines up better with TRBJ2-5; the J call may be wrong. This CDR3 spans 15 amino acids. Looked up from germline, CDR1 is SGDLS and CDR2 is YYNGEE. Here the CDR3 reads CASSSTRGPQETQYF. The DNA for the CDR3 is TGTGCCAGCAGCTCTACTCGGGGGCCCCAAGAGACCCAGTACTTC.

This rearrangement joins TRBV4-3 to TRBJ1-6, with D unresolved. The length of the CDR3 is 14 residues. Germline values: CDR1 LGHNA, CDR2 YSLEER. V was trimmed by 3 bases and J by 10 bases, leaving 13 bases between them. The CDR3: CASSQGYPDSPLHF. CDR3 coding DNA: TGCGCCAGCAGCCAGGGATATCCCGACTCACCCCTCCACTTT.

V is TRBV4-3 and J is TRBJ2-3, with TRBD2 matching over 8 bases. J gave up 5 bases and V 0 bases, and 13 bases lay outside the gene matches. Germline V gene sequence: CDR1 LGHNA, CDR2 YSLEER. CDR3 size: 18 residues. For the CDR3, the DNA is TGCGCCAGCAGCCAAGATTTACCCGCGGGAGGAAGGGAAGATACGCAGTATTTT. Encoded protein: CASSQDLPAGGREDTQYF.